The 9 T cell receptor beta chains below were found in one sample sequenced in a study of cytomegalovirus exposure and HLA in healthy donors. The PCR used 60 Vbeta and 13 Jbeta primers. Some clones are missing from TCRdb's copy, which holds only in-frame ones; the method was immunoSEQ multiplex PCR. This sample's table has fewer than 150,000 clones. Sequencing was performed on PBMCs. Source of these receptors: a woman in her sixties or seventies in good health and CMV-seronegative.

The chain has TRBV28 and TRBJ1-6, with TRBD1 matching over 10 bases. The CDR3 spans 19 residues. Trimming at V came to 4 bases and at J to 0 bases, leaving 9 bases not matched to a gene. Looked up from germline, CDR1 is MDHEN and CDR2 is SYDVKM. The DNA for the CDR3 is TGTGCCAGCAGTTCAAACCGGGACAGGGGAAGCTCCTATAATTCACCCCTCCACTTT. This gives the protein CASSSNRDRGSSYNSPLHF.

The chain carries TRBV19 and TRBJ1-1, with 8 bases fitting TRBD1. The CDR3 runs 16 residues. The V gene end was trimmed by 4 bases and the J gene end by 0 bases; junction bases not matched to a gene: 7. Germline CDR1 LNHDA, CDR2 SQIVND (reference sequence). CDR3 bases: TGTGCCAGTAGTAGGCCGGGACAGGCAATGAACACTGAAGCTTTCTTT. Encoded protein: CASSRPGQAMNTEAFF.

As regards this clone: This CDR3 is also generated by other DNA sequences in the sample. This chain uses TRBV19 with TRBJ1-2, with D possibly being TRBD1 (5 bases). CDR3 length equals 13 residues. Germline V gene lookup returns CDR1 LNHDA and CDR2 SQIVND (reference sequence). V gave up 3 bases and J gave up 3 bases, with 8 bases separating them. The CDR3 is CASSIGGYYGYTF. The CDR3 nucleotides read TGTGCCAGTAGTATCGGGGGGTACTATGGCTACACCTTC.

CDR3 DNA: TGTGCCAGTAAGGTCGGGGGGAGCAATCAGCCCCAGCATTTT. Translating gives CASKVGGSNQPQHF. The chain couples TRBV19 to TRBJ1-5, with D possibly being TRBD1 (5 bases). The CDR3 runs to 14 residues. V lost 7 bases and J lost 1, with 11 bases in between. Germline V gene data show CDR1 as LNHDA and CDR2 as SQIVND (reference sequence).

This chain links TRBV2 with TRBJ2-6; D not certain. This CDR3 region has 15 residues. V was shortened by 3 bases and J by 1 base, with 7 bases between the two germline ends. Germline V CDR1 and CDR2: SNHLY, FYNNEI. This CDR3 reads CASSEYSSGANVLTF. As DNA, the CDR3 is TGTGCCAGCAGTGAGTATTCGTCTGGGGCCAACGTCCTGACTTTC.

CDR3 protein: CASSSGGVRAEQYF. As DNA, the CDR3 is TGCGCCAGCAGCTCCGGGGGTGTCAGGGCCGAGCAGTACTTC. The V gene is TRBV5-1, the J gene TRBJ2-7, with D maybe TRBD2 (6 bases). Germline lookup yields CDR1 SGHRS and CDR2 YFSETQ. V was clipped by 3 bases and J by 6 bases, with 16 bases between them. The CDR3 contains 14 residues.

The rearrangement uses TRBV20-1 and TRBJ1-1, with a possible D match to TRBD1 (6 bases). Germline V gene sequence: CDR1 DFQATT, CDR2 SNEGSKA (reference sequence). This CDR3 region has 11 residues. Trimming took off 3 bases at V and 11 bases at J, with 13 bases between the two ends. CDR3 DNA: TGCAGTGCTAGGGTGGACAGTTGGGCTTTCTTT. This translates into CSARVDSWAFF.

This chain joins TRBV6-1 and TRBJ2-5, with TRBD1 matching 12 bases. After removal of 2 bases from V and 4 bases from J, the junction contained 2 bases not matched to a gene. From germline, CDR1 is MNHNS and CDR2 SASEGT. The CDR3 spans 15 residues. DNA for the CDR3: TGTGCCAGCAGTGAACGGGACAGGGGGCGAGAGACCCAGTACTTC. It yields the protein CASSERDRGRETQYF.

This rearrangement joins TRBV2 to TRBJ2-7; D possibly corresponds to TRBD2 (6 bases). Trimming pared 6 bases from V and 3 bases from J, leaving 15 bases between. Germline V gives CDR1 SNHLY, CDR2 FYNNEI. The CDR3 contains 14 residues. In nucleotides, the CDR3 is TGTGCCAGCAGCCCGGCTAGCGAAAACTACGAGCAGTACTTC. Encoded protein: CASSPASENYEQYF.